This T cell receptor beta chain emerged from a study of blood T cell repertoires in COVID-19. Study information: In each case, the material was cDNA or gDNA derived from T cells, B-cell-depleted T cells, or PBMCs.

The CDR3 loop spans 16 amino acids. Germline CDR1 is MDHEN and CDR2 is SYDVKM. The trim removed 4 bases at V and 2 bases at J, leaving 5 bases unmatched. Under the authors' procedure: Reference gene primer amplification gave estimated nucleated cell counts. The assay was immunoSEQ multiplex PCR, and TCRdb's table has in-frame clones only and misses some. D and trimming come from the DNA, and the V and J calls and clone size come from that table. Among over 150,000 clones listed, approximately 90% were seen once. This chain uses TRBV28 with TRBJ1-3, with 10 bases aligning to TRBD1. The receptor comes from a man between 25 and 39 years old with acute or convalescent COVID-19. The specimen was peripheral blood. In DNA, the CDR3 is TGTGCCAGCAGTTCGATCGGGACAGGGGCTGGAAACACCATATATTTT. This encodes CASSSIGTGAGNTIYF.